This T cell receptor beta chain is drawn from a study of T-cell reconstitution after alpha-beta-depleted transplantation in children. Study outcomes and limitations: Recipient T cells and thymic progenitors that survived gave rise to the high TCRbeta diversity observed at day 60 in some patients. Counts and diversity of T cells one year after transplant came mostly from newly produced T cells. Expanded graft clones, several hundred of them, were reportedly the source of alpha-beta T cells about two months after transplant.

Concerning this clonotype: No antigen is known for it.

Germline lookup yields CDR1 SNHLY and CDR2 FYNNEI. V was clipped by 6 bases and J by 2 bases, with 19 bases between them. CDR3 length equals 16 residues. Unique molecular identifiers tagged the TCRbeta library. TCRdb ran MiXCR on the PCR reads and lists one entry per CDR3 protein. The data show 700,000 or so distinct CDR3 sequences, about an eighth seen once. This material consisted of PBMCs, taken before TCRalphabeta/CD19-depleted stem cell transplant. This sequence joins TRBV2 and TRBJ2-5; D remains unclear. The sequence derives from a girl aged 2 to 9 with congenital amegakaryocytic thrombocytopenia, due to receive a stem cell transplant. In DNA, the CDR3 is TGTGCCAGCAGCCCCAAGTCTGTCGCGCGTCAAGAGACCCAGTACTTC. Translated, it gives CASSPKSVARQETQYF.